Each of the 14 T cell receptor beta chains below was sequenced from the same sample in a study of regulatory T cells in long-lasting Graves disease. Documented time point: persistent/refractory GD, antithyroid drugs over 5 years with positive TRAb. There was RNA extracted from PBMCs, and the TCR library was made from it. In building TCR beta libraries, iRepertoire HTBI primers were used together with Arm-PCR of CDR3 regions. Each CDR3 protein gets one entry after TCRdb re-called the multiplex PCR reads with MiXCR. The sample carries roughly 500,000 distinct CDR3 sequences, less than 25% recorded once. The sample was peripheral blood mononuclear cells (PBMCs), taken when the disease was refractory, from a patient treated with antithyroid drugs. The receptors were gathered from a female donor with Graves disease.

The chain couples TRBV6-2 or TRBV6-3 to TRBJ2-7; the match to TRBD1 covers 9 bases. This CDR3 comprises 14 residues. Unmatched junction bases numbered 5, after V lost 5 bases and J lost 3 bases. Germline assignment: CDR1 MNHEY and CDR2 SVGEGT. This chain's CDR3 is CASSTRDRVYEQYF. Written as DNA, the CDR3 is TGTGCCAGCAGTACCCGGGACAGGGTCTACGAGCAGTACTTC.

This chain uses TRBV27 with TRBJ2-7; 9 bases agree with TRBD2. This CDR3 spans 15 amino acids. Losses at the gene ends were 7 bases for V and 0 bases for J; bases not matched to a gene: 7. Per germline, CDR1 MNHEY and CDR2 SMNVEV (reference sequence). CDR3 sequence reads: CASTHSGSSSYEQYF. CDR3 nucleotide sequence: TGTGCCAGCACCCATAGCGGGAGCAGCTCCTACGAGCAGTACTTC.

This clonotype was observed a handful of times. The V call is TRBV4-1, the J call TRBJ2-7; 7 nucleotides agree with TRBD1. Germline V CDR1 and CDR2: MGHRA, YSYEKL. CDR3 length equals 13 residues. Trimming at V came to 4 bases and at J to 7 bases, leaving 7 bases not matched to a gene. Written as DNA, the CDR3 is TGCGCCAGCAGCCGGACAGGACCCCTTGAGCAGTACTTC. It specifies CASSRTGPLEQYF.

The chain links TRBV7-9 to TRBJ2-1; D is undetermined. The CDR3 is made up of 14 amino acids. Germline CDR1 reads SEHNR; CDR2 reads FQNEAQ (reference sequence). Trimming pared 8 bases from V and 0 bases from J, leaving 11 bases between. CDR3 region: CASSRLSSYNEQFF. The CDR3 coding sequence is TGTGCCAGCTCCCGGTTGAGCTCCTACAATGAGCAGTTCTTC.

This clonotype was picked up many times. J is TRBJ2-5 and V is TRBV20-1, with a possible D match to TRBD1 (6 bases). V lost 2 bases, J lost 3 bases, and 13 bases lay in between. CDR1 and CDR2 (germline): DFQATT, SNEGSKA (reference sequence). CDR3 size: 14 residues. The CDR3 region is CSARSTAGEETQYF. The CDR3 DNA reads as TGCAGTGCTAGATCGACGGCAGGGGAAGAGACCCAGTACTTC.

A word on this clonotype: This may come from a read error, since a much larger clone is one base off. The chain uses TRBV6-2 or TRBV6-3 and TRBJ1-1, with D unresolved. The germline CDR1 and CDR2 sequences are MNHEY and SVGEGT. The CDR3 totals 16 residues. CDR3 in DNA: TGTGCCAGCAGTTGGGCGGGCCAATCGGGGAACACTGAAGCTTCCTTT. Translated: CASSWAGQSGNTEASF.

The table lists this clonotype with many counts. This chain joins TRBV7-2 and TRBJ1-4, with no clear D. Looked up from germline, CDR1 is SGHTA and CDR2 is FQGNSA. V was shortened by 2 bases and J by 3 bases, with 13 bases between the two germline ends. This CDR3 is built from 16 residues. CDR3 in amino acids: CASSLPQLFPNEKLFF. CDR3 nucleotides: TGTGCCAGCAGCTTACCCCAGTTATTTCCTAATGAAAAACTGTTTTTT.

This clonotype appeared many times. The V gene is TRBV20-1, the J gene TRBJ2-3; D not resolved. Trimming cost V 8 bases and J 0 bases, with 3 bases left between them. CDR3 length: 10 residues. Germline CDR1 DFQATT, CDR2 SNEGSKA (reference sequence). The CDR3 DNA reads TGCAGTCCCAGCACAGATACGCAGTATTTT. Protein sequence: CSPSTDTQYF.

This clonotype was seen more than once but under ten times. The chain is built from TRBV20-1 and TRBJ1-1; D call uncertain. The CDR3 contains 13 residues. Trimming shortened V by 6 bases and J by 0 bases, and 11 bases separated the two germline ends. CDR1 DFQATT and CDR2 SNEGSKA come from the germline V gene (reference sequence). CDR3 nucleotide sequence: TGCAGTGCGACGACGCCTTTGAACACTGAAGCTTTCTTT. This codes for CSATTPLNTEAFF.

This clonotype appeared a few times. The chain has TRBV10-3 and TRBJ1-5; D not resolved. Germline-derived CDR1 and CDR2 are ENHRY and SYGVKD. V shed 3 bases and J shed 4 bases, with 10 bases lying between them. The CDR3 spans 14 residues. The CDR3 nucleotides read TGTGCCATCAGTGACGACGGTGGGAATCAGCCCCAGCATTTT. This sequence encodes CAISDDGGNQPQHF.

This clonotype was observed a few times. This chain links TRBV6-4 with TRBJ2-5, with a tentative D call TRBD1 (5 bases). The germline V gene has CDR1 MRHNA and CDR2 SNTAGT. Deletions cut 1 base from V and 3 bases from J, with 15 bases between. The CDR3 runs 16 residues. This CDR3 is CASSDCVLDTEETQYF. CDR3 DNA: TGTGCCAGCAGTGACTGTGTGCTGGACACAGAAGAGACCCAGTACTTC.

The V and J genes are TRBV5-1 and TRBJ2-2, with 9 bases aligning to TRBD2. V was pared by 6 bases and J by 0 bases, with 3 bases of the junction left unmatched. This CDR3 is built from 15 residues. CDR1 is SGHRS and CDR2 is YFSETQ in the germline V gene. The CDR3 nucleotides are TGCGCCAGCACTTTAGCGGGGGCGAACACCGGGGAGCTGTTTTTT. Translation: CASTLAGANTGELFF.

This clonotype was detected many times. This chain joins TRBV28 and TRBJ2-2; D may be TRBD2 (6 bases). Trimming stripped 2 bases from V and 5 bases from J, with 9 bases between. The CDR3 contains 14 residues. Germline assignment: CDR1 MDHEN and CDR2 SYDVKM. The CDR3 region is CASSLRGLTGELFF. CDR3 bases: TGTGCCAGCAGTTTACGGGGGTTAACCGGGGAGCTGTTTTTT.

The chain joins TRBV19 to TRBJ2-4; D is uncertain. Germline CDR1 LNHDA, CDR2 SQIVND (reference sequence). V was trimmed by 9 bases and J by 5 bases, leaving 11 bases between them. The CDR3 consists of 12 residues. CDR3 coding DNA: TGTGCCAGCTCGGCCTGGGAAAACATTCAGTACTTC. It translates to CASSAWENIQYF.